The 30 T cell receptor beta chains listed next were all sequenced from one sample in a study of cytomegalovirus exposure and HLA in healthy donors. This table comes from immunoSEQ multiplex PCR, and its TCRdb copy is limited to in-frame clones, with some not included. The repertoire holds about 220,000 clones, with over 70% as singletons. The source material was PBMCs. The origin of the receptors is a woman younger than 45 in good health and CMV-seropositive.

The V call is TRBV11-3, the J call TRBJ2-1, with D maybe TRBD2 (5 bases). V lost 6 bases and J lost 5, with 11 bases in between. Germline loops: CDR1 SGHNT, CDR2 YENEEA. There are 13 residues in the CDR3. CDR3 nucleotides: TGTGCCAGCAGGTCGAGCGGTCACAATGAGCAGTTCTTC. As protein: CASRSSGHNEQFF.

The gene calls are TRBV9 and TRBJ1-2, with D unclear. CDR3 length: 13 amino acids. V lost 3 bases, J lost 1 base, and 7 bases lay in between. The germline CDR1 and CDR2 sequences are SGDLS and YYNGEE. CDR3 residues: CASSAEFNYGYTF. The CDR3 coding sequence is TGTGCCAGCAGCGCGGAGTTTAACTATGGCTACACCTTC.

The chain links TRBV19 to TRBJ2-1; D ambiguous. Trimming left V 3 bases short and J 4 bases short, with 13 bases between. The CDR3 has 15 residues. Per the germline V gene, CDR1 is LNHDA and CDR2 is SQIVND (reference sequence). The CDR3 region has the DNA TGTGCCAGTAGTATTGACGACGGAAAATACAATGAGCAGTTCTTC. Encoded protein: CASSIDDGKYNEQFF.

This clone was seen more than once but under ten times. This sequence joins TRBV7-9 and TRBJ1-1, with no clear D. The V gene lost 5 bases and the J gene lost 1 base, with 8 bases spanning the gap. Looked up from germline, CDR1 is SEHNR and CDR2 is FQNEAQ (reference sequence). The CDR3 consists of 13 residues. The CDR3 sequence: CASSRRPNTEAFF. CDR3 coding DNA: TGTGCCAGCAGCCGCAGACCGAACACTGAAGCTTTCTTT.

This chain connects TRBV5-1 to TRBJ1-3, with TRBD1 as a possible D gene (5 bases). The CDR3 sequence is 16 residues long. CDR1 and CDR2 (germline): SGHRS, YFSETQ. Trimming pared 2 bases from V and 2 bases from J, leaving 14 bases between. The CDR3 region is CASSLLTGSPGNTIYF. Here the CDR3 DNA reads TGCGCCAGCAGCTTACTCACAGGCAGCCCTGGAAACACCATATATTTT.

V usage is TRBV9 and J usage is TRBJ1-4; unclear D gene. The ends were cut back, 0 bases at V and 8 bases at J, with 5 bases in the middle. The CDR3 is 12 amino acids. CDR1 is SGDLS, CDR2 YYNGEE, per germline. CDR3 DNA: TGTGCCAGCAGCGTAGACGCCGAAAAACTGTTTTTT. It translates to CASSVDAEKLFF.

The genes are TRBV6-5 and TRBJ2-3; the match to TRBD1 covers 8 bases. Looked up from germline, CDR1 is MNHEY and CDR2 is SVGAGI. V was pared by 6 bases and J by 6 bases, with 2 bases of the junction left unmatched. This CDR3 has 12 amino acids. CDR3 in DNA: TGTGCCAGCAGCCGACAGGGGGATACGCAGTATTTT. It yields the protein CASSRQGDTQYF.

The CDR3 DNA reads as TGTGCCAGCAGAGATCCGGGGGCGGTCACTGAAGCTTTCTTT. This sequence encodes CASRDPGAVTEAFF. The chain is built from TRBV28 and TRBJ1-1, with a possible D match to TRBD1 (6 bases). Germline assignment: CDR1 MDHEN and CDR2 SYDVKM. V lost 6 bases to trimming and J lost 4 bases, with 15 bases between them. There are 14 residues in the CDR3.

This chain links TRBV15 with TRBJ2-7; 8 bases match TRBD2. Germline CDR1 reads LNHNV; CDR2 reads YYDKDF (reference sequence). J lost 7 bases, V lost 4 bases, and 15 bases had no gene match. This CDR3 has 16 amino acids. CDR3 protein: CATSNLPSGSPGEQYF. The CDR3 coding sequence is TGTGCCACCAGCAACCTACCCAGCGGGAGTCCGGGAGAGCAGTACTTC. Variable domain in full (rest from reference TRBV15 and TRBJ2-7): DAMVIQNPRYQVTQFGKPVTLSCSQTLNHNVMYWYQQKSSQAPKLLFHYYDKDFNNEADTPDNFQSRRPNTSFCFLDIRSPGLGDTAMYLCATSNLPSGSPGEQYFGPGTRLTVT.

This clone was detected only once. In DNA, the CDR3 is TGTGCCAGCAGCGGGACTAGCGCGCGGACCGGGGAGCTGTTTTTT. This encodes CASSGTSARTGELFF. The chain employs TRBV7-2 and TRBJ2-2; 10 bases line up with TRBD2. Germline CDR1 and CDR2: SGHTA and FQGNSA. CDR3 length: 15 residues. With 5 bases clipped from V and 5 bases from J, the junction kept 5 bases outside the gene matches.

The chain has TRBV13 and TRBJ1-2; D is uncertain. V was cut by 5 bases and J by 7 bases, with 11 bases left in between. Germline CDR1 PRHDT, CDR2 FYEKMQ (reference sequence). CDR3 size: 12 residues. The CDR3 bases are TGTGCCAGCAGCGCTGCTGGGCTTGGCTACACCTTC. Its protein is CASSAAGLGYTF.

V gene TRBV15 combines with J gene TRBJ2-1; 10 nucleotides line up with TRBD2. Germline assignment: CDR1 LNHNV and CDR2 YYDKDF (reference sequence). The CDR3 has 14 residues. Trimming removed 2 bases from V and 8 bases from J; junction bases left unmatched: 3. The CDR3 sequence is CATSRLSGRDEQFF. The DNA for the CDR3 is TGTGCCACCAGCAGACTCAGCGGGAGGGATGAGCAGTTCTTC.

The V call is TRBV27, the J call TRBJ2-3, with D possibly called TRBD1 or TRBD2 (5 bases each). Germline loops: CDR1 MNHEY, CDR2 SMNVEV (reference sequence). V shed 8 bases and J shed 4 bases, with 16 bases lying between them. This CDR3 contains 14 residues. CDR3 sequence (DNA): TGTGCCAGCCGGGGACCTGCCAGCCCAGATACGCAGTATTTT. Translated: CASRGPASPDTQYF.

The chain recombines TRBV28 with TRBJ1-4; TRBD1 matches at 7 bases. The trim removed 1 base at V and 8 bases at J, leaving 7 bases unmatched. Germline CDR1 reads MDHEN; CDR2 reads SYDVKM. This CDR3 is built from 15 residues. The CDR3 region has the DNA TGTGCCAGCAGTTTATTTGGGACAGCCCCGGAAAAACTGTTTTTT. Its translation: CASSLFGTAPEKLFF.

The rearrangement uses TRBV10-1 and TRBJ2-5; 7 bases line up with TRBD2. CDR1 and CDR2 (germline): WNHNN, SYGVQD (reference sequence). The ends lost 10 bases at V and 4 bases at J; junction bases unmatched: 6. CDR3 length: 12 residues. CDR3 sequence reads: CATAGVGETQYF. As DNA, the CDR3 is TGCGCCACCGCGGGAGTAGGAGAGACCCAGTACTTC.

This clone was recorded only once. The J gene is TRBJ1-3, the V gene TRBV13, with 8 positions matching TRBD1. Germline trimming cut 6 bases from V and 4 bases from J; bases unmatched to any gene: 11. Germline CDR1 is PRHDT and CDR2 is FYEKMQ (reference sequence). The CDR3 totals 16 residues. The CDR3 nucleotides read TGTGCCAGCAGTCGGACAGGGTTAAGTTTCGGAAACACCATATATTTT. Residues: CASSRTGLSFGNTIYF.

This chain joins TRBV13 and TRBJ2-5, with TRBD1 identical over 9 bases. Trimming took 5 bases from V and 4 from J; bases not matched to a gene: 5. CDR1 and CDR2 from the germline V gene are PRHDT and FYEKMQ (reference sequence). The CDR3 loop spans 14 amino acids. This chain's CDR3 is CASSLQGAAETQYF. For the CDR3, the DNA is TGTGCCAGCAGCCTACAGGGGGCGGCAGAGACCCAGTACTTC.

The CDR3 DNA sequence: TGTGCCAGCAGTCCTTCGGGACAGGGGGCTATATCTGAAGCTTTCTTT. This gives the protein CASSPSGQGAISEAFF. The chain is built from TRBV27 and TRBJ1-1, with 12 bases fitting TRBD1. Per germline, CDR1 MNHEY and CDR2 SMNVEV (reference sequence). The V and J ends lost 5 bases and 6 bases, in that order; junction bases with no gene match: 10. CDR3 length: 16 residues.

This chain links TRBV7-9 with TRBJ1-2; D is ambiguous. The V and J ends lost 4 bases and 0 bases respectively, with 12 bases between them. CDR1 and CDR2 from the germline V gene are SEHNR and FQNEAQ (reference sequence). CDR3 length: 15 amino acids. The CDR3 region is CASSYQTVTNYGYTF. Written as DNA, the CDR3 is TGTGCCAGCAGCTACCAGACGGTAACTAACTATGGCTACACCTTC.

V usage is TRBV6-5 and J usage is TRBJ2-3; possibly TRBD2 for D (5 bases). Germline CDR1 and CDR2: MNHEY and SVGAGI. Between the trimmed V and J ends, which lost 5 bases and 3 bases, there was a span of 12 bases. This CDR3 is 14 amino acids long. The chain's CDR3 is CASSRSGKTDTQYF. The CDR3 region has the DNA TGTGCCAGCAGTCGCTCCGGGAAAACAGATACGCAGTATTTT.

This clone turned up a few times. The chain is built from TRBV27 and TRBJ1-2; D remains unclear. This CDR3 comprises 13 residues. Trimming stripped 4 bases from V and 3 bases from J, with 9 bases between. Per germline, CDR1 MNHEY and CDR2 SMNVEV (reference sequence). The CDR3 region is CASSWGPHYGYTF. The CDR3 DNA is TGTGCCAGCAGTTGGGGTCCCCACTATGGCTACACCTTC.

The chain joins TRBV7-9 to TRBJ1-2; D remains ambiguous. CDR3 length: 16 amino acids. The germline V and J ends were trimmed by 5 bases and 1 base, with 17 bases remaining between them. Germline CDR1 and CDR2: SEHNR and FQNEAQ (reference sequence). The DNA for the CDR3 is TGTGCCAGCAGCGATCTGAGGGCCTATCTTAACTATGGCTACACCTTC. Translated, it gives CASSDLRAYLNYGYTF.

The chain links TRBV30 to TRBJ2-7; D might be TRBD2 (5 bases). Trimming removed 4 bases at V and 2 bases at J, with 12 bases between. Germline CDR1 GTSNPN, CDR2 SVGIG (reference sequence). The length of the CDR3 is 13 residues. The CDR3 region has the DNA TGTGCCTGGACAGACGGACTGACCTACGAGCAGTACTTC. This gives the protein CAWTDGLTYEQYF.

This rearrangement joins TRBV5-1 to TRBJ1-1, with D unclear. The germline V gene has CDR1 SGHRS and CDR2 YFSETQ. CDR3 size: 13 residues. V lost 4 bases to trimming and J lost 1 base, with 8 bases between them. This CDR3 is CASSIRQNTEAFF. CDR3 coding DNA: TGCGCCAGCAGCATCCGACAGAACACTGAAGCTTTCTTT.

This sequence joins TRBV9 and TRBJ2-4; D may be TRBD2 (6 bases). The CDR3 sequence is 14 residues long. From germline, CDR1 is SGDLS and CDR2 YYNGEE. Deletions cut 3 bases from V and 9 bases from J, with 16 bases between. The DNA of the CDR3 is TGTGCCAGCAGCGCCACCTCCCGGGGGAGCATTCAGTACTTC. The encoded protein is CASSATSRGSIQYF.

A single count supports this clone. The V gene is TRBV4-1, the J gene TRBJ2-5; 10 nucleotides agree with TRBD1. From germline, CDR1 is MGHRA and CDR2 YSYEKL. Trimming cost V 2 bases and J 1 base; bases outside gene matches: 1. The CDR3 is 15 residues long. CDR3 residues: CASSQWDRGQETQYF. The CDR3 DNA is TGCGCCAGCAGCCAATGGGACAGGGGCCAAGAGACCCAGTACTTC.

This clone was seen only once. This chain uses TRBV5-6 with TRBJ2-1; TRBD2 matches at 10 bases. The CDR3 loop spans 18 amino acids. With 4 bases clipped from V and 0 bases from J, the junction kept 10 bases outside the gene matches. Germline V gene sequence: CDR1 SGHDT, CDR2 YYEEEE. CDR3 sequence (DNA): TGTGCCAGCAGCCGAATAACTAGCGGGACGAGCTCCTACAATGAGCAGTTCTTC. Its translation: CASSRITSGTSSYNEQFF.

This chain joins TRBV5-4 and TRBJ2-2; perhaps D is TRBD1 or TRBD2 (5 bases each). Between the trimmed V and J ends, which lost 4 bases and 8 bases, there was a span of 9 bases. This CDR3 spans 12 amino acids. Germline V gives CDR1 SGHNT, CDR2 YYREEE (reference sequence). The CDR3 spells CASSGDRGELFF. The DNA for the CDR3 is TGTGCCAGCAGCGGGGACCGGGGGGAGCTGTTTTTT.

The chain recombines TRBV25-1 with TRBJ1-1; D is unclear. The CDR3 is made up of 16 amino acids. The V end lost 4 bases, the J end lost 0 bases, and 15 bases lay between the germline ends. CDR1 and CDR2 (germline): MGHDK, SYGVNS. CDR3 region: CASSAIGLTMNTEAFF. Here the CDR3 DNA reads TGTGCCAGCAGTGCCATCGGACTAACCATGAACACTGAAGCTTTCTTT.

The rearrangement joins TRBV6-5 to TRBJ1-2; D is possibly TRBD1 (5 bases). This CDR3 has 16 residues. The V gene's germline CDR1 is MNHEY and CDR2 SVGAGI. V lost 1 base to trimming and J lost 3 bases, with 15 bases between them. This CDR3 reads CASSYWPADTDYGYTF. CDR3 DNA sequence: TGTGCCAGCAGTTACTGGCCTGCGGACACCGACTATGGCTACACCTTC.